A selection of T cell receptor beta chains follows, all from one sample in a study of Ad26.COV2.S vaccination and SARS-CoV-2 variants. The repertoire was sequenced with immunoSEQ multiplex PCR; TCRdb's copy has only in-frame clones and lacks some. The sample lists roughly 300,000 clones, around 88% occurring once. The sample consisted of peripheral blood, taken in a trial of Ad26.COV2.S vaccine versus placebo. The receptors were gathered from a person aged 18-60 years who received the Ad26.COV2.S COVID-19 vaccine or a placebo. Both conserved end residues are part of each CDR3. D genes are given only for firm matches. Size is stated for part of the rows, as once, few or many counts, or as a class when the clone is expanded.

D gene,clone size,V gene,J gene,CDR3 length,CDR3 protein,CDR3 DNA
NA,NA,TRBV5-1,TRBJ1-2,15,CASSLLEDRNYGYTF,TGCGCCAGCAGCTTGTTAGAAGACAGGAACTATGGCTACACCTTC
NA,NA,TRBV5-1,TRBJ2-3,15,CASSLVPESTDTQYF,TGCGCCAGCAGCTTGGTTCCAGAGAGCACAGATACGCAGTATTTT
NA,many,TRBV7-9,TRBJ2-7,17,CASSFLSDRGVVRGQYF,TGTGCCAGCAGCTTTCTGTCCGATCGCGGGGTTGTAAGAGGGCAGTACTTC
NA,NA,TRBV6-6,TRBJ2-7,11,CASSLTGEQYF,TGTGCCAGCAGCCTCACGGGCGAGCAGTACTTC
NA,once,TRBV25-1,TRBJ1-6,16,CASSAPSHTDLSPLHF,TGTGCCAGCAGTGCCCCCTCGCATACAGATCTGTCACCCCTCCACTTT
TRBD2,NA,TRBV11-3,TRBJ2-7,15,CASSSGPGGNYEQYF,TGTGCCAGCAGCTCTGGACCGGGGGGGAACTACGAGCAGTACTTC
TRBD2,few,TRBV5-1,TRBJ2-1,15,CASSSTSGAYNEQFF,TGCGCCAGCAGCTCGACTAGCGGAGCCTACAATGAGCAGTTCTTC
TRBD1,NA,TRBV4-1,TRBJ2-7,14,CARYPGQGICEQYF,TGCGCCAGGTATCCGGGACAGGGAATCTGCGAGCAGTACTTC
NA,NA,TRBV7-2,TRBJ2-3,13,CASSIRRTDTQYF,TGTGCCAGCAGCATACGGCGCACAGATACGCAGTATTTT
NA,NA,TRBV7-3,TRBJ2-1,13,CASSPGVNNEQFF,TGTGCCAGCAGCCCTGGGGTCAACAATGAGCAGTTCTTC
NA,NA,TRBV18,TRBJ1-1,14,CASSPSGPRGEAFF,TGTGCCAGCTCACCATCCGGGCCACGAGGTGAAGCTTTCTTT
TRBD2,NA,TRBV5-1,TRBJ2-7,14,CASSLLAGPYEQYF,TGCGCCAGCAGCTTGTTAGCGGGTCCCTACGAGCAGTACTTC
TRBD1,few,TRBV7-9,TRBJ2-7,15,CASSLQTGTLNEQYF,TGTGCCAGCAGCCTACAGACAGGGACCCTGAACGAGCAGTACTTC
NA,NA,TRBV5-1,TRBJ1-1,14,CASSLERGRTEAFF,TGCGCCAGCAGCCTCGAGAGGGGGAGGACTGAAGCTTTCTTT
TRBD2,NA,TRBV7-2,TRBJ2-7,16,CASSRGGTPSSYEQYF,TGTGCCAGCAGCCGGGGGGGAACTCCGAGCTCCTACGAGCAGTACTTC
NA,NA,TRBV6-2/TRBV6-3,TRBJ1-6,15,CASSERAGLSSPLHF,TGTGCCAGCAGCGAAAGGGCAGGGTTGAGTTCACCCCTCCACTTT
TRBD1,NA,TRBV6-1,TRBJ2-7,16,CASSEIARQGAGEQYF,TGTGCCAGCAGTGAAATTGCGCGGCAGGGGGCGGGCGAGCAGTACTTC
NA,NA,TRBV24-1,TRBJ2-5,12,CATSDGTETQYF,TGTGCCACCAGTGACGGTACGGAGACCCAGTACTTC
TRBD1,NA,TRBV4-2,TRBJ1-1,16,CASSLRQGKGFTEAFF,TGTGCCAGCAGCCTCCGACAGGGCAAAGGGTTCACTGAAGCTTTCTTT
NA,NA,TRBV7-9,TRBJ2-7,15,CASSSGSTTPYEQYF,TGTGCCAGCAGCTCGGGGAGTACGACCCCCTACGAGCAGTACTTC
NA,NA,TRBV5-1,TRBJ1-2,13,CASRMEGKTGYTF,TGCGCCAGCAGGATGGAGGGGAAGACTGGCTACACCTTC
NA,NA,TRBV7-9,TRBJ2-7,12,CASSLTRDEQYF,TGTGCCAGCAGCTTAACAAGGGACGAGCAGTACTTC
TRBD1,NA,TRBV4-3,TRBJ1-6,16,CASSQGPGQPNSPLHF,TGCGCCAGCAGCCAAGGACCGGGACAGCCTAATTCACCCCTCCACTTT
NA,few,TRBV18,TRBJ2-2,16,CASSPEGRMNTGELFF,TGTGCCAGCTCACCTGAGGGACGCATGAACACCGGGGAGCTGTTTTTT
NA,NA,TRBV19,TRBJ2-7,14,CASSPRGHYYEQYF,TGTGCCAGTAGTCCCAGAGGACACTACTACGAGCAGTACTTC
NA,NA,TRBV6-4,TRBJ1-6,14,CASSGRQGQSPLHF,TGTGCCAGCAGTGGACGGCAGGGGCAATCACCCCTCCACTTT
TRBD2,NA,TRBV24-1,TRBJ2-1,14,CATSDWGTRGEQFF,TGTGCCACCAGTGATTGGGGGACTAGAGGTGAGCAGTTCTTC
TRBD1,few,TRBV19,TRBJ1-1,17,CASSRRRPGQQNTEAFF,TGTGCCAGTAGTAGAAGACGACCGGGACAGCAGAACACTGAAGCTTTCTTT
TRBD1,once,TRBV28,TRBJ2-5,14,CASSPTGVRETQYF,TGTGCCAGCAGCCCGACAGGGGTCCGGGAGACCCAGTACTTC
TRBD2,NA,TRBV7-2,TRBJ2-1,16,CASSLDGGGNYNEQFF,TGTGCCAGCAGCTTAGATGGCGGGGGGAACTACAATGAGCAGTTCTTC
TRBD1,NA,TRBV28,TRBJ2-7,14,CASGPGQVLYEQYF,TGTGCCAGCGGCCCCGGACAGGTTCTCTACGAGCAGTACTTC
TRBD2,NA,TRBV24-1,TRBJ2-5,14,CATSDRLAVETQYF,TGTGCCACCAGTGATAGACTAGCAGTTGAGACCCAGTACTTC
NA,NA,TRBV14,TRBJ1-6,15,CASSQSGPNNSPLHF,TGTGCCAGCAGCCAATCCGGGCCTAATAATTCACCCCTCCACTTT
NA,NA,TRBV7-9,TRBJ2-6,17,CASTTTGGSSGANVLTF,TGTGCCAGCACTACGACCGGGGGAAGCTCTGGGGCCAACGTCCTGACTTTC
TRBD1,NA,TRBV6-5,TRBJ2-3,14,CASSPYHRGDTQYF,TGTGCCAGCAGTCCATACCACAGGGGAGATACGCAGTATTTT
NA,once,TRBV7-2,TRBJ2-7,18,CASSSGEGSGWGPNEQYF,TGTGCCAGCAGCTCTGGGGAAGGGAGCGGTTGGGGGCCCAACGAGCAGTACTTC
NA,few,TRBV14,TRBJ1-5,15,CASSRRGRGNQPQHF,TGTGCCAGCAGCCGCAGGGGTCGTGGCAATCAGCCCCAGCATTTT